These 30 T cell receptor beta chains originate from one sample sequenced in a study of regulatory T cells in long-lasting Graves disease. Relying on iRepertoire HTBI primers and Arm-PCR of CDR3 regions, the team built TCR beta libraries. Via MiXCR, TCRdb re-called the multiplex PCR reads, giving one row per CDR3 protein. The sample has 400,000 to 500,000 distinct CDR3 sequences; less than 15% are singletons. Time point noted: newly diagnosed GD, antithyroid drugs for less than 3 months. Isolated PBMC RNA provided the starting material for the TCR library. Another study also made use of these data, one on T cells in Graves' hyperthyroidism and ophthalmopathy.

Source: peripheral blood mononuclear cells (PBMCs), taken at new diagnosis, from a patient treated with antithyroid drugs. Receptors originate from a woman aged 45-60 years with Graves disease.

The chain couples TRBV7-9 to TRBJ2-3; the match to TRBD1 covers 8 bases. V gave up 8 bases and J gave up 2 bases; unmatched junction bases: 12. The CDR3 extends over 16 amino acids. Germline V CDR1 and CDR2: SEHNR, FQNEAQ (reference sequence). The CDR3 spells CASGYLTGAFTDTQYF. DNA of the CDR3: TGTGCCAGCGGCTACCTGACAGGGGCGTTCACAGATACGCAGTATTTT.

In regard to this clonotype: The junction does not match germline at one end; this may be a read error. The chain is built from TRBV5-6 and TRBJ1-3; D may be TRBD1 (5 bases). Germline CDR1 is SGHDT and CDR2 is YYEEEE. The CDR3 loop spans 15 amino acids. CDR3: CASSWDERSGNIIYF. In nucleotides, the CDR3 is TGTGCCAGCAGCTGGGACGAACGCTCTGGAAACATCATATATTTT.

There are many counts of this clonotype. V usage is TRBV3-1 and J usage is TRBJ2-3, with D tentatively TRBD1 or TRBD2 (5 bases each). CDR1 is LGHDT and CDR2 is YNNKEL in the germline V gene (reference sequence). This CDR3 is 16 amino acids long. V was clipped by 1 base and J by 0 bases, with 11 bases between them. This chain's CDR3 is CASSQALGVSTDTQYF. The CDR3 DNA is TGTGCCAGCAGCCAAGCTTTGGGGGTTAGCACAGATACGCAGTATTTT.

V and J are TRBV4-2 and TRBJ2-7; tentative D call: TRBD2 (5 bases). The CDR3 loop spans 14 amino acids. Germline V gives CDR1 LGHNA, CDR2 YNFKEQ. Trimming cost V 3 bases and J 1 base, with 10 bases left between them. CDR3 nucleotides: TGTGCCAGCAGCCACACCGAGGGATCCTACGAGCAGTACTTC. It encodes CASSHTEGSYEQYF.

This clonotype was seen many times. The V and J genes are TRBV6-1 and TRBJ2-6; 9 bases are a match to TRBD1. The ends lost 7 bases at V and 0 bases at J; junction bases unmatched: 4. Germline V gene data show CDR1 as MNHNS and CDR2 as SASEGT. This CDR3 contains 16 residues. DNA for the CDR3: TGTGCCAGCAACCCGGGACAGGGCTCTGGGGCCAACGTCCTGACTTTC. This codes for CASNPGQGSGANVLTF.

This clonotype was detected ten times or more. CDR3 region: CASSLGGQLDTQYF. The CDR3 nucleotides read TGCGCCAGCAGCTTGGGGGGACAGCTAGATACGCAGTATTTT. The chain joins TRBV5-1 to TRBJ2-3; 7 positions match TRBD1. The CDR3 consists of 14 residues. Germline V gene lookup returns CDR1 SGHRS and CDR2 YFSETQ. The trim removed 0 bases at V and 5 bases at J, leaving 3 bases unmatched.

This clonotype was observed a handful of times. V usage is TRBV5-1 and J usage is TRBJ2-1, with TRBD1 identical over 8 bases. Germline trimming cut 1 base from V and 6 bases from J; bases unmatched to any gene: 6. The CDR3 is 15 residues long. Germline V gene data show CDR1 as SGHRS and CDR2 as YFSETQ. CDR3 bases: TGCGCCAGCAGCTTGAGTCAGGGGGCGCGCAATGAGCAGTTCTTC. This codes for CASSLSQGARNEQFF. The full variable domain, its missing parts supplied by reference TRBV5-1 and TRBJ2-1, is KAGVTQTPRYLIKTRGQQVTLSCSPISGHRSVSWYQQTPGQGLQFLFEYFSETQRNKGNFPGRFSGRQFSNSRSEMNVSTLELGDSALYLCASSLSQGARNEQFFGPGTRLTVL.

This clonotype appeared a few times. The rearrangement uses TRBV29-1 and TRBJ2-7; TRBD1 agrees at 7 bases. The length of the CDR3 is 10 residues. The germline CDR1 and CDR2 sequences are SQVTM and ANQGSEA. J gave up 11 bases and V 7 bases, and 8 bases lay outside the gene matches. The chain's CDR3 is CSAGTEREYF. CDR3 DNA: TGCAGCGCCGGGACAGAACGGGAGTACTTC.

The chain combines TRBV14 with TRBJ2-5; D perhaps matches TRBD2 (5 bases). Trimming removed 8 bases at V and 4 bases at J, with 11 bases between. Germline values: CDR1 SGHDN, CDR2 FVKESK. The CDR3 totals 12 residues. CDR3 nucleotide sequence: TGTGCCAGCGGTACTAGTGGAGAGACCCAGTACTTC. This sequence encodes CASGTSGETQYF.

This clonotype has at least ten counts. The CDR3 bases are TGTGCCAGCAGTGAAGGACTAGCGGGAGTATACGAGCAGTACTTC. Amino acids: CASSEGLAGVYEQYF. The V call is TRBV2, the J call TRBJ2-7; the match to TRBD2 covers 12 bases. The V and J ends lost 1 base and 4 bases, in that order; junction bases with no gene match: 2. The CDR3 has 15 residues. CDR1 and CDR2 from the germline V gene are SNHLY and FYNNEI.

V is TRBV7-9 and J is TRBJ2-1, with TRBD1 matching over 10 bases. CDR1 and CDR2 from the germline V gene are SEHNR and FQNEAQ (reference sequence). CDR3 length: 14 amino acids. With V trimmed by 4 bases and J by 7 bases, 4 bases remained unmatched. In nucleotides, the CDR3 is TGTGCCAGCAGCTGGGACAGGGGACCGAATGAGCAGTTCTTC. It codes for CASSWDRGPNEQFF.

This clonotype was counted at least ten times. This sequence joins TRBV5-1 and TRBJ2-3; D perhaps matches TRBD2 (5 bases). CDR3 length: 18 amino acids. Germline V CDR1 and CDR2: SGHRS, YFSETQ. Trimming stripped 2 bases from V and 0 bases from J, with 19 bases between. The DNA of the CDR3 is TGCGCCAGCAGCTTCGTGCGGGTATCAGAAACTAGCACAGATACGCAGTATTTT. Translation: CASSFVRVSETSTDTQYF.

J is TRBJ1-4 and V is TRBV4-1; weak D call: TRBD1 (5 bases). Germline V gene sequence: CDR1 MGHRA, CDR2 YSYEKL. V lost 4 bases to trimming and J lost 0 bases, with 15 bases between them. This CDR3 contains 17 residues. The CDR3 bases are TGCGCCAGCAGCCCCAATCGGGGCGATTCAACTAATGAAAAACTGTTTTTT. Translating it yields CASSPNRGDSTNEKLFF.

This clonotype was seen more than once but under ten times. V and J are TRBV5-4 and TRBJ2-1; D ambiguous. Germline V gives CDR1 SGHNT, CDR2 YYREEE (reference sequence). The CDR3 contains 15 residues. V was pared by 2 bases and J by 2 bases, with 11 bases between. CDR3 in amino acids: CASSFQVGPYNEQFF. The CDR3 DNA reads TGTGCCAGCAGCTTTCAAGTGGGTCCCTACAATGAGCAGTTCTTC.

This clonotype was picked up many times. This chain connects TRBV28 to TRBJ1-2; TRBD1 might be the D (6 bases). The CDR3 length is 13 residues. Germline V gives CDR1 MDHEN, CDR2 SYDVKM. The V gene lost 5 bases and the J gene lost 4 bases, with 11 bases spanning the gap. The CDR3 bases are TGTGCCAGCAGTCCGGACAGACGCTATGGCTACACCTTC. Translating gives CASSPDRRYGYTF.

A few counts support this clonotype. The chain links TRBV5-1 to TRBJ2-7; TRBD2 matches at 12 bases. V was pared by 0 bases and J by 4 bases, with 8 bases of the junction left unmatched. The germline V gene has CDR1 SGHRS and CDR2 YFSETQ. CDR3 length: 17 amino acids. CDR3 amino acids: CASSLGTTSGSWYEQYF. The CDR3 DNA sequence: TGCGCCAGCAGCTTGGGGACGACTAGCGGGAGCTGGTACGAGCAGTACTTC. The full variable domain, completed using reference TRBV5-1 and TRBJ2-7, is KAGVTQTPRYLIKTRGQQVTLSCSPISGHRSVSWYQQTPGQGLQFLFEYFSETQRNKGNFPGRFSGRQFSNSRSEMNVSTLELGDSALYLCASSLGTTSGSWYEQYFGPGTRLTVT.

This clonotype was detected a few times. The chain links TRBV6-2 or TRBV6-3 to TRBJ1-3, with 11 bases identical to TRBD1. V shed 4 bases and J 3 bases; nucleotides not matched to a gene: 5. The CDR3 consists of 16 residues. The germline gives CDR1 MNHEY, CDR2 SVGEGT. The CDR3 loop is CASSFGQGAGGNTIYF. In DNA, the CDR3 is TGTGCCAGCAGTTTTGGACAGGGGGCAGGTGGAAACACCATATATTTT.

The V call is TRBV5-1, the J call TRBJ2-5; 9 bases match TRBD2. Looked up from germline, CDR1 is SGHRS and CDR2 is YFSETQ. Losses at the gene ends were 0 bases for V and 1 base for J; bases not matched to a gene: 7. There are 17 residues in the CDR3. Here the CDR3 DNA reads TGCGCCAGCAGCTTGGAGATCTTTAGCGGGGGCCAAGAGACCCAGTACTTC. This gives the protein CASSLEIFSGGQETQYF.

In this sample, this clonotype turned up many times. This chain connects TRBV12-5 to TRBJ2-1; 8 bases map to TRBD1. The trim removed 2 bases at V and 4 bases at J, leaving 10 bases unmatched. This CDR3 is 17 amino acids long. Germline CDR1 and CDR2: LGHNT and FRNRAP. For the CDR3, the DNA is TGTGCTAGTGGTTTGACCGCCGGGGGACAGGTATACAATGAGCAGTTCTTC. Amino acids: CASGLTAGGQVYNEQFF.

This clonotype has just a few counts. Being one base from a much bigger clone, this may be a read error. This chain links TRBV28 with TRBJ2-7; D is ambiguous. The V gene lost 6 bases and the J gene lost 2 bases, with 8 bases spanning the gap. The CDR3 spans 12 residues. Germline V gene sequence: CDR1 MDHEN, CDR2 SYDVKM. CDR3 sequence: CASRVSPYEQYF. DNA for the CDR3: TGTGCCAGCAGGGTTAGCCCCTACGAGCAGTACTTC.

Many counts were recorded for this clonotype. DNA for the CDR3: TGTGCCAGCAGCTTAGCTGCGGCGGGCAGTACCTACGAGCAGTACTTC. It is translated as CASSLAAAGSTYEQYF. The chain has TRBV7-9 and TRBJ2-7; TRBD2 might be the D (5 bases). V gave up 0 bases and J gave up 2 bases, with 14 bases separating them. The CDR3 loop spans 16 amino acids. Germline CDR1 is SEHNR and CDR2 is FQNEAQ (reference sequence).

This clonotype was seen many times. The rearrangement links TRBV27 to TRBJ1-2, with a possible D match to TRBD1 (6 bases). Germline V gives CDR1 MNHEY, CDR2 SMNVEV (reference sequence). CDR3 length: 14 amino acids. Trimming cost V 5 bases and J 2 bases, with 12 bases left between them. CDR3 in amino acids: CASSVSGDNYGYTF. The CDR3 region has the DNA TGTGCCAGCAGTGTGTCAGGGGACAACTATGGCTACACCTTC.

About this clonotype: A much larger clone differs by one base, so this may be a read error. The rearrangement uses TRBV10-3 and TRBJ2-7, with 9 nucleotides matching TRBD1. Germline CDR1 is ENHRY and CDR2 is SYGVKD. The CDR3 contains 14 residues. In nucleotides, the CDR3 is TGTACCATCAGCTCCGGGACAGGGAGCTACGAGCAGTACTTC. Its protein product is CTISSGTGSYEQYF.

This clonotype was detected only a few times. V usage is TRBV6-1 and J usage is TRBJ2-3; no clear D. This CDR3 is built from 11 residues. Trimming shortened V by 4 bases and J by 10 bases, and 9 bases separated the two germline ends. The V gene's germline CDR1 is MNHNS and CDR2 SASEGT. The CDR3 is CASSASAAQYF. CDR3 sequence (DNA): TGTGCCAGCAGTGCCTCGGCGGCGCAGTATTTT.

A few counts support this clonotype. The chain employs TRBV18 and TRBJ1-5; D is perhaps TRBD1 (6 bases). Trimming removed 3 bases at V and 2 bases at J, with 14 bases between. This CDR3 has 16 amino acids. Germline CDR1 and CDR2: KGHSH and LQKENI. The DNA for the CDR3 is TGTGCCAGCTCACCGGGGGCGGGGGACGGCAATCAGCCCCAGCATTTT. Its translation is CASSPGAGDGNQPQHF.

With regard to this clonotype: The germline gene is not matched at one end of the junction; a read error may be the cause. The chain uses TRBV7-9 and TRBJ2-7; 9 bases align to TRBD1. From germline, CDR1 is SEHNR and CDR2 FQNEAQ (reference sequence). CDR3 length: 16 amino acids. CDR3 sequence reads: CASSQDTGTGSFEQYF. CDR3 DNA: TGTGCCAGCAGCCAAGATACCGGGACAGGGTCCTTCGAGCAGTACTTC.

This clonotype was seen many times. Written as DNA, the CDR3 is TGTGCCAGCAGTGAAGCGACTAGCGGGAGGGCAGGTGAGCAGTTCTTC. This translates into CASSEATSGRAGEQFF. The chain is built from TRBV25-1 and TRBJ2-1; TRBD2 agrees at 14 bases. CDR3 length: 16 residues. Germline CDR1 reads MGHDK; CDR2 reads SYGVNS. The V gene end was trimmed by 2 bases and the J gene end by 9 bases; junction bases not matched to a gene: 6.

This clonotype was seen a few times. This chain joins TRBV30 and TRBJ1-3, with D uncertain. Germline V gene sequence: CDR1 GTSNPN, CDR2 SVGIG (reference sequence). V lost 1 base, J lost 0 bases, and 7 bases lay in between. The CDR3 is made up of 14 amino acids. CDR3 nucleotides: TGTGCCTGGAGTGGCGGCTACTCTGGAAACACCATATATTTT. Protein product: CAWSGGYSGNTIYF.

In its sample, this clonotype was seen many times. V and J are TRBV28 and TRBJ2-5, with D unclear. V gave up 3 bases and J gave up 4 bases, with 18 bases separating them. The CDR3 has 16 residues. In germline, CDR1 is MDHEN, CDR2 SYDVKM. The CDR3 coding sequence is TGTGCCAGCAGTTTTGTGGACCCCCGGTCGCCAGAGACCCAGTACTTC. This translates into CASSFVDPRSPETQYF.

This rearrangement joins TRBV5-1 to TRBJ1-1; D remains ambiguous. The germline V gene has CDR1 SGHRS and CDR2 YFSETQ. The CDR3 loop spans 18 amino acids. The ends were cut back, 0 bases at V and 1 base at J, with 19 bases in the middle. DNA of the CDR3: TGCGCCAGCAGCTTGGCCAACATCCCTCTAGGGTCGAACACTGAAGCTTTCTTT. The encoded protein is CASSLANIPLGSNTEAFF.